Below, 19 T cell receptor beta chains from the same sample are listed, as sequenced in a study of T cell responses to AZD1222 COVID-19 vaccine. TCRdb keeps only in-frame clones here, not all; method: immunoSEQ multiplex PCR. The repertoire holds fewer than 130,000 clones, with around 85% as singletons. The specimen comprised peripheral blood, sampled on day 0 of AZD1222 vaccination. These receptors originate from an adult in good health.

The V gene is TRBV19, the J gene TRBJ1-1, with a possible D match to TRBD1 (6 bases). From germline, CDR1 is LNHDA and CDR2 SQIVND (reference sequence). With 3 bases removed from V and 6 bases from J, the gap between germline ends came to 14 bases. The CDR3 loop spans 14 amino acids. In nucleotides, the CDR3 is TGTGCCAGTAGTATCAGGGGTGTCGGCGCTGAAGCTTTCTTT. Protein sequence: CASSIRGVGAEAFF.

This chain uses TRBV28 with TRBJ2-5; D is unresolved. CDR1 and CDR2 (germline): MDHEN, SYDVKM. V was cut by 3 bases and J by 3 bases, with 8 bases left in between. This CDR3 has 13 residues. CDR3 coding DNA: TGTGCCAGCAGTTTCCGACGGAAAGAGACCCAGTACTTC. Amino acid sequence: CASSFRRKETQYF. The full variable domain, in which reference TRBV28 and TRBJ2-5 provide the parts outside the CDR3, is DVKVTQSSRYLVKRTGEKVFLECVQDMDHENMFWYRQDPGLGLRLIYFSYDVKMKEKGDIPEGYSVSREKKERFSLILESASTNQTSMYLCASSFRRKETQYFGPGTRLLVL.

V is TRBV5-1 and J is TRBJ1-1; 7 bases align to TRBD1. V was clipped by 2 bases and J by 4 bases; unmatched bases: 5. Germline CDR1 and CDR2: SGHRS and YFSETQ. There are 14 residues in the CDR3. The CDR3 DNA follows: TGCGCCAGCAGCTTATCAGGGGGAGGCACTGAAGCTTTCTTT. Protein product: CASSLSGGGTEAFF.

V gene TRBV7-2 combines with J gene TRBJ1-2; tentatively, D is TRBD1 (6 bases). CDR1 and CDR2 from the germline V gene are SGHTA and FQGNSA. There are 13 residues in the CDR3. Trimming removed 5 bases from V and 2 bases from J, with 9 bases in between. The DNA of the CDR3 is TGTGCCAGCAGCCCGGACAGAAACTATGGCTACACCTTC. Protein sequence: CASSPDRNYGYTF.

The chain carries TRBV2 and TRBJ2-5; a weak D match, TRBD2 (6 bases). In germline, CDR1 is SNHLY, CDR2 FYNNEI. The ends were cut back, 6 bases at V and 2 bases at J, with 13 bases in the middle. The CDR3 sequence is 14 residues long. The CDR3 bases are TGTGCCAGCAGGACCGGGGGTAGGCAAGAGACCCAGTACTTC. This gives the protein CASRTGGRQETQYF.

The gene calls are TRBV5-5 and TRBJ1-1; the D is unclear. Trimming left V 1 base short and J 3 bases short, with 7 bases between. The CDR3 is 13 amino acids. In germline, CDR1 is SGHKS, CDR2 YYEKEE (reference sequence). CDR3: CASSLIRHTEAFF. The DNA of the CDR3 is TGTGCCAGCAGCTTGATCAGGCACACTGAAGCTTTCTTT.

The V and J genes are TRBV24-1 and TRBJ1-1; 7 nucleotides match TRBD1. The V gene's germline CDR1 is KGHDR and CDR2 SFDVKD. The CDR3 is 13 amino acids. Trimming at V came to 7 bases and at J to 4 bases, leaving 5 bases not matched to a gene. CDR3 amino acids: CATRKTGATEAFF. CDR3 bases: TGTGCCACCAGGAAAACAGGGGCCACTGAAGCTTTCTTT.

This chain joins TRBV7-9 and TRBJ2-7; the D gene is possibly TRBD1 (6 bases). The CDR3 consists of 14 residues. The V end was cut by 2 bases, the J end by 2 bases, with 10 bases between. Germline loops: CDR1 SEHNR, CDR2 FQNEAQ (reference sequence). The CDR3 nucleotides read TGTGCCAGCAGCTTATCGAGACAGGCCTACGAGCAGTACTTC. Protein product: CASSLSRQAYEQYF.

The rearrangement links TRBV4-1 to TRBJ1-2; D gene uncertain. Germline CDR1 is MGHRA and CDR2 is YSYEKL. The CDR3 is 15 residues long. Trimming pared 0 bases from V and 13 bases from J, leaving 21 bases between. CDR3 DNA sequence: TGCGCCAGCAGCCAAGAGGTGCCACGGCCACCCTCTTTCACCTTC. As protein: CASSQEVPRPPSFTF.

This sequence joins TRBV18 and TRBJ1-1; D is uncertain. The CDR3 is 14 amino acids. Germline CDR1 and CDR2: KGHSH and LQKENI. The ends were cut back, 1 base at V and 5 bases at J, with 11 bases in the middle. The CDR3: CASSPQADWTEAFF. The DNA for the CDR3 is TGTGCCAGCTCACCACAGGCAGATTGGACTGAAGCTTTCTTT.

This clone was observed a handful of times. This chain joins TRBV7-2 and TRBJ1-4; D is uncertain. The ends were cut back, 3 bases at V and 2 bases at J, with 1 base in the middle. Germline assignment: CDR1 SGHTA and CDR2 FQGNSA. The CDR3 has 12 amino acids. CDR3 region: CASSFTNEKLFF. The CDR3 region has the DNA TGTGCCAGCAGCTTTACTAATGAAAAACTGTTTTTT.

The V and J genes are TRBV7-2 and TRBJ1-1; possibly TRBD1 for D (5 bases). The CDR3 loop spans 13 amino acids. Germline V gives CDR1 SGHTA, CDR2 FQGNSA. V was shortened by 4 bases and J by 5 bases, with 11 bases between the two germline ends. CDR3 sequence reads: CASSYRGGTEAFF. CDR3 nucleotide sequence: TGTGCCAGCAGCTATCGCGGGGGAACTGAAGCTTTCTTT.

This clone was detected only a few times. This chain links TRBV4-3 with TRBJ2-2, with D maybe TRBD1 (6 bases). The CDR3 length is 18 residues. V lost 0 bases, J lost 1 base, and 15 bases lay in between. Germline CDR1 is LGHNA and CDR2 is YSLEER. The CDR3 is CASSQDITGTRNTGELFF. As DNA, the CDR3 is TGCGCCAGCAGCCAAGATATAACCGGGACACGGAACACCGGGGAGCTGTTTTTT.

The rearrangement joins TRBV5-1 to TRBJ2-3; the D gene could be TRBD1 or TRBD2 (5 bases each). The CDR3 extends over 16 amino acids. Germline V gene sequence: CDR1 SGHRS, CDR2 YFSETQ. Between the trimmed V and J ends, which lost 4 bases and 2 bases, there was a span of 17 bases. The CDR3 here is CASSRGRAGTTDTQYF. The CDR3 DNA sequence: TGCGCCAGCAGCCGCGGCCGTGCAGGGACCACAGATACGCAGTATTTT.

V gene TRBV19 combines with J gene TRBJ1-6, with D unclear. This CDR3 has 15 amino acids. V was cut by 3 bases and J by 10 bases, with 16 bases left in between. Germline assignment: CDR1 LNHDA and CDR2 SQIVND (reference sequence). The CDR3 is CASSIEPGRGSPLHF. In nucleotides, the CDR3 is TGTGCCAGTAGTATCGAGCCCGGGCGCGGATCACCCCTCCACTTT.

The V and J genes are TRBV30 and TRBJ2-1; D perhaps matches TRBD1 (5 bases). Germline CDR1 is GTSNPN and CDR2 is SVGIG (reference sequence). Trimming cost V 3 bases and J 6 bases, with 9 bases left between them. CDR3 length: 12 amino acids. The CDR3 spells CAWSLRGNEQFF. The CDR3 region has the DNA TGTGCCTGGAGCCTAAGGGGCAATGAGCAGTTCTTC.

This chain connects TRBV10-3 to TRBJ1-2; 8 bases match TRBD1. Germline V gives CDR1 ENHRY, CDR2 SYGVKD. V dropped 2 bases and J dropped 8; count of bases not matched to a gene: 13. CDR3 size: 16 residues. The CDR3 spells CAISEPGTGPLEGYTF. Here the CDR3 DNA reads TGTGCCATCAGTGAGCCCGGGACAGGCCCCCTGGAAGGCTACACCTTC.

A single count supports this clone. In nucleotides, the CDR3 is TGTGCCAGCAGCTTGGGACTAGCGGTCGGGTCCCAGTACTTC. This gives the protein CASSLGLAVGSQYF. The J gene is TRBJ2-5, the V gene TRBV5-5; 9 bases are shared with TRBD2. The CDR3 runs to 14 residues. V dropped 0 bases and J dropped 9; count of bases not matched to a gene: 6. Germline CDR1 is SGHKS and CDR2 is YYEKEE (reference sequence).

This clone has just a few counts. The rearrangement links TRBV2 to TRBJ1-3; D is unclear. Germline CDR1 is SNHLY and CDR2 is FYNNEI. V was clipped by 0 bases and J by 7 bases, with 10 bases between them. CDR3 length: 14 residues. The DNA for the CDR3 is TGTGCCAGCAGTGAAGCCTCCAGAACCAACACCATATATTTT. Protein: CASSEASRTNTIYF.